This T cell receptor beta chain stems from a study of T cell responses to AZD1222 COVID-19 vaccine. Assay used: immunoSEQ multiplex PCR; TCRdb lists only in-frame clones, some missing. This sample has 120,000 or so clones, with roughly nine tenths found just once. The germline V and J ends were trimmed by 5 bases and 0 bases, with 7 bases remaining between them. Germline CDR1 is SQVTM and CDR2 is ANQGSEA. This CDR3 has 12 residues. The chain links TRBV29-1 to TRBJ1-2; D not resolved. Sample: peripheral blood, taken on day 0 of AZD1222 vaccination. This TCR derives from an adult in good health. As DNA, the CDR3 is TGCAGCGTTATACCAGCTAACTATGGCTACACCTTC. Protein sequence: CSVIPANYGYTF.